These T cell receptor beta chains were read from a single sample in a study of T cell repertoires in cytomegalovirus infection. Each CDR3 protein gets one entry after TCRdb re-called the reads with MiXCR. This sample has about 830,000 distinct CDR3 sequences, with around a third found just once. These receptors lack a known antigen. The input for sequencing was cultured CD8+ T cells from PBMCs, taken from culture after CMV antigen stimulation. These receptors all stem from a human donor in good health (CMV status not recorded). Some clones in this sample may be carry-over from other donors' samples. Each CDR3 is given with its conserved first and last residue. Fields, in order: V gene, J gene, D gene, clone size, CDR3 protein, CDR3 DNA. A D gene is named only where the DNA matches it firmly. Only some rows state a clone size, as once, few, many or a class for expanded clones.

TRBV7-3	TRBJ2-7	NA	few	CASSGDGNSYEQYF	TGTGCCAGCAGCGGGGACGGCAACTCCTACGAGCAGTACTTC
TRBV12-3/TRBV12-4	TRBJ2-3	TRBD1	few	CASSFARDRGDTQYF	TGTGCCAGCAGTTTTGCCCGGGACAGGGGGGATACGCAGTATTTT
TRBV4-1	TRBJ2-2	NA	NA	CASSQYSGVTGELFF	TGCGCCAGCAGCCAGTATTCGGGCGTCACCGGGGAGCTGTTTTTT
TRBV10-3	TRBJ1-2	NA	NA	CAISEFKAAREGYTF	TGTGCCATCAGTGAGTTTAAGGCTGCTCGCGAAGGCTACACCTTC
TRBV4-3	TRBJ2-3	TRBD2	once	CASSQTSGGGADTQYF	TGCGCCAGCAGCCAGACTAGCGGGGGGGGTGCAGATACGCAGTATTTT
TRBV2	TRBJ1-2	NA	NA	CASLGPANYGYTF	TGTGCCAGCCTTGGCCCCGCTAACTATGGCTACACCTTC
TRBV7-6	TRBJ2-1	NA	once	CASSLFWGPSNEQFF	TGTGCCAGCAGCTTGTTCTGGGGGCCCTCCAATGAGCAGTTCTTC
TRBV19	TRBJ2-1	TRBD2	NA	CASSMGTSGGFSYNEQFF	TGTGCCAGTAGTATGGGGACTAGCGGGGGGTTCTCCTACAATGAGCAGTTCTTC
TRBV28	TRBJ2-3	TRBD1	few	CASRQGQRITDTQYF	TGTGCCAGCAGGCAGGGACAGAGAATCACAGATACGCAGTATTTT
TRBV2	TRBJ1-2	NA	NA	CASNTGVPYGYTF	TGTGCCAGCAATACGGGGGTTCCCTATGGCTACACCTTC
TRBV9	TRBJ2-3	NA	few	CASSVRGGAVADTQYF	TGTGCCAGCAGCGTGAGAGGGGGGGCTGTGGCAGATACGCAGTATTTT
TRBV5-6	TRBJ2-2	NA	NA	CASSVRGTASTGELFF	TGTGCCAGCAGCGTTCGGGGGACCGCGAGCACCGGGGAGCTGTTTTTT
TRBV10-3	TRBJ1-3	NA	NA	CAISEEWDRNTIYF	TGTGCCATCAGTGAGGAATGGGACAGAAACACCATATATTTT
TRBV4-1	TRBJ2-1	TRBD1	NA	CASSLFTPGQGKDNEQFF	TGCGCCAGCAGCCTGTTCACCCCGGGACAGGGAAAGGACAATGAGCAGTTCTTC
TRBV10-3	TRBJ1-2	NA	NA	CAIRPPDEDLYGYTF	TGTGCCATCAGACCACCCGACGAAGACCTCTATGGCTACACCTTC
TRBV27	TRBJ2-3	TRBD1	NA	CASSDIQGAWDTQYF	TGTGCCAGCAGTGACATCCAGGGGGCTTGGGATACGCAGTATTTT
TRBV5-1	TRBJ2-7	TRBD2	NA	CASSPIPTSGGTYEQYF	TGCGCCAGCAGCCCAATCCCGACTAGCGGGGGGACCTACGAGCAGTACTTC
TRBV5-4	TRBJ1-1	NA	NA	CASSLLDEAFF	TGTGCCAGCAGCTTGTTAGATGAAGCTTTCTTT
TRBV7-6	TRBJ2-7	TRBD1	few	CASSHPSAGGVYEQYF	TGTGCCAGCAGCCATCCGTCGGCAGGGGGAGTCTACGAGCAGTACTTC
TRBV6-5	TRBJ1-1	NA	few	CASSYYLTVNTEAFF	TGTGCCAGCAGTTACTACTTAACAGTGAACACTGAAGCTTTCTTT
TRBV6-5	TRBJ2-5	TRBD2	few	CASSYYTSGGQETQYF	TGTGCCAGCAGTTACTATACTAGCGGGGGACAAGAGACCCAGTACTTC
TRBV5-5	TRBJ2-2	NA	NA	CASRPGRNTGELFF	TGTGCCAGCAGACCCGGACGTAACACCGGGGAGCTGTTTTTT
TRBV19	TRBJ2-2	NA	NA	CASSPILLDGELFF	TGTGCCAGTAGTCCTATCCTTTTGGATGGGGAGCTGTTTTTT
TRBV5-1	TRBJ1-5	TRBD1	NA	CASSLVPGQGDQPQHF	TGCGCCAGCAGCTTGGTCCCGGGACAGGGGGATCAGCCCCAGCATTTT
TRBV7-2	TRBJ1-1	NA	many	CASSLPQMNTEAFF	TGTGCCAGCAGCTTACCCCAGATGAACACTGAAGCTTTCTTT
TRBV6-5	TRBJ2-2	NA	NA	CASSYNSPNTGELFF	TGTGCCAGCAGTTACAACTCCCCAAACACCGGGGAGCTGTTTTTT
TRBV6-2/TRBV6-3	TRBJ2-1	TRBD1	NA	CASSPTGGFWGQEDEQFF	TGTGCCAGCAGTCCAACGGGTGGATTTTGGGGACAGGAGGATGAGCAGTTCTTC
TRBV5-5	TRBJ2-3	TRBD1	few	CASSWGPGQGDSTDTQYF	TGTGCCAGCAGCTGGGGGCCGGGACAGGGGGACTCCACAGATACGCAGTATTTT
TRBV6-1	TRBJ2-1	NA	NA	CASSLPTDEQFF	TGTGCCAGCAGTCTGCCAACGGATGAGCAGTTCTTC
TRBV4-3	TRBJ2-1	NA	many	CASSRREWGWFDNEQFF	TGCGCCAGCAGCCGAAGAGAGTGGGGGTGGTTCGACAATGAGCAGTTCTTC
TRBV12-3/TRBV12-4	TRBJ2-1	TRBD1	few	CASGDRGNYNEQFF	TGTGCCAGCGGGGACAGGGGTAACTACAATGAGCAGTTCTTC
TRBV27	TRBJ2-3	NA	many	CASSYSWAGGADTQYF	TGTGCCAGCAGTTATTCGTGGGCCGGGGGCGCAGATACGCAGTATTTT
TRBV2	TRBJ2-1	NA	few	CASSQPGYNEQFF	TGTGCCAGCAGTCAGCCAGGATACAATGAGCAGTTCTTC
TRBV12-5	TRBJ1-2	NA	few	CASGFLPRDGDGYTF	TGTGCTAGTGGTTTCCTTCCTCGGGATGGGGATGGCTACACCTTC
TRBV27	TRBJ1-6	NA	few	CASSRDSLDSYNSPLHF	TGTGCCAGCAGCCGAGACAGCCTCGACTCCTATAATTCACCCCTCCACTTT
TRBV11-2	TRBJ2-2	NA	many	CASSLVGALRNTGELFF	TGTGCCAGCAGCTTAGTAGGGGCCCTACGGAATACCGGGGAGCTGTTTTTT
TRBV4-1	TRBJ1-2	TRBD1	NA	CASRSSSREGGGYGYTF	TGCGCCAGCAGATCATCGAGCAGGGAAGGGGGCGGCTATGGCTACACCTTC
TRBV12-3/TRBV12-4	TRBJ2-7	TRBD2	few	CASSLRLAGGYYEQYF	TGTGCCAGCAGTCTCAGACTAGCGGGGGGCTACTACGAGCAGTACTTC
TRBV5-1	TRBJ1-1	NA	few	CASSLDSGAEYRNTEAFF	TGCGCCAGCAGCTTGGATTCGGGGGCAGAATATAGGAACACTGAAGCTTTCTTT
TRBV19	TRBJ1-5	NA	NA	CASSTRTPNQPQHF	TGTGCCAGTAGTACACGGACACCGAATCAGCCCCAGCATTTT
TRBV7-6	TRBJ1-5	TRBD1	many	CASSPGTAYYSNQPQHF	TGTGCCAGCAGCCCCGGGACAGCCTATTATAGCAATCAGCCCCAGCATTTT
TRBV15	TRBJ1-2	NA	NA	CATSSLESYGYTF	TGTGCCACCAGCTCGCTCGAGAGCTATGGCTACACCTTC
TRBV5-4	TRBJ2-3	TRBD2	NA	CASSLGTSGGRATDTQYF	TGTGCCAGCAGCTTGGGGACTAGCGGGGGCCGAGCCACAGATACGCAGTATTTT
TRBV25-1	TRBJ2-7	NA	NA	CASSEGARYEQYF	TGTGCCAGCAGTGAGGGGGCCCGCTACGAGCAGTACTTC
TRBV7-6	TRBJ2-2	TRBD2	many	CASSPRGRGGVTGELFF	TGTGCCAGCAGCCCCAGAGGGCGGGGGGGCGTCACCGGGGAGCTGTTTTTT
TRBV27	TRBJ1-1	NA	NA	CASSLSSYSDYTEAFF	TGTGCCAGCAGTTTAAGCTCATATTCAGACTACACTGAAGCTTTCTTT
TRBV19	TRBJ2-1	TRBD2	NA	CASSWASGGEQFF	TGTGCCAGTAGTTGGGCTAGCGGGGGTGAGCAGTTCTTC
TRBV4-3	TRBJ1-3	NA	NA	CASRDRSSRNTIYF	TGCGCCAGCCGAGACAGGTCGTCTCGAAACACCATATATTTT
TRBV12-3/TRBV12-4	TRBJ1-3	NA	many	CASTLGVSGNTIYF	TGTGCCAGCACCCTGGGGGTCTCTGGAAACACCATATATTTT
TRBV15	TRBJ1-2	TRBD1	NA	CATSTSLWDSLGYTF	TGTGCCACCAGCACAAGCCTCTGGGACAGTCTGGGCTACACCTTC